This T cell receptor (beta chain) was captured by sequencing in a study of breast tumors, draining lymph nodes, adjacent tissues. Findings and caveats of the study: Tumor T cell lymph node origin was a supported hypothesis, not proven. Luminal-like breast cancer showed significantly higher tumor–nontumor repertoire similarity than basal-like. Most tumor T cells seemingly derive from lymph node, then expand in tumor.

The CDR3 sequence is 13 residues long. J gave up 7 bases and V 7 bases, and 8 bases lay outside the gene matches. Germline CDR1 and CDR2: SGHDT and YYEEEE. From the multiplex PCR reads, TCRdb called clonotypes with MiXCR, one entry per CDR3 protein. The table lists 47,000 or so distinct CDR3 sequences, roughly 23% of them singletons. There are many counts of this clonotype. Its antigen is not identified. V and J are TRBV5-6 and TRBJ1-2; 9 bases agree with TRBD1. The TCR originated in a female donor with breast cancer. Some clones in this sample may be carry-over from other donors' samples. Input material: breast tumor tissue. CDR3 sequence: CASGTQGARGYTF. CDR3 DNA sequence: TGTGCCAGCGGGACACAGGGGGCGCGTGGCTACACCTTC.